These 20 T cell receptor beta chains share one sample of origin, sequenced in a study of CD8+CD57+ T cells in acquired aplastic anemia. The template used for profiling TCR beta VDJ and CDR3 was genomic DNA. TCRdb ran MiXCR on the reads and lists one entry per CDR3 protein. The data hold around 180,000 distinct CDR3 sequences, with about 60% observed a single time. The sequenced sample consisted of sorted CD4+, CD8+, or CD8+CD57+ T cells (not recorded which) from PBMCs. The origin of the receptors is a human donor in good health.

This clonotype was counted a single time. CDR3 nucleotide sequence: TGTGCCAGCAGCTTAATTCGCACCCTAGCGGGGGCTAACATGAATGAGCAGTTCTTC. This encodes CASSLIRTLAGANMNEQFF. The J gene is TRBJ2-1, the V gene TRBV11-2, with 10 bases identical to TRBD2. The V segment lost 2 bases and the J segment 7 bases; nucleotides outside the gene matches: 17. This CDR3 spans 19 amino acids. The germline gives CDR1 SGHAT, CDR2 FQNNGV.

V gene TRBV19 combines with J gene TRBJ1-2, with TRBD1 as a possible D gene (6 bases). V shed 7 bases and J shed 1 base, with 10 bases lying between them. Germline assignment: CDR1 LNHDA and CDR2 SQIVND (reference sequence). The CDR3 is made up of 13 amino acids. The CDR3 here is CASTRTDNYGYTF. The CDR3 DNA sequence: TGTGCCAGTACCCGGACAGATAACTATGGCTACACCTTC.

V gene TRBV2 combines with J gene TRBJ2-7; D perhaps matches TRBD1 (6 bases). Germline CDR1 reads SNHLY; CDR2 reads FYNNEI. The CDR3 runs 14 residues. V dropped 7 bases and J dropped 2 bases, with 15 bases sitting between them. CDR3 nucleotides: TGTGCCAGCAAGAGGACAGATCAGACCTACGAGCAGTACTTC. Protein product: CASKRTDQTYEQYF.

This chain connects TRBV9 to TRBJ2-3, with D perhaps TRBD2 (6 bases). The V end was cut by 0 bases, the J end by 9 bases, with 17 bases between. Germline lookup yields CDR1 SGDLS and CDR2 YYNGEE. This CDR3 has 15 residues. The DNA for the CDR3 is TGTGCCAGCAGCGTAGGTTCGAGGGAGGTGGGGACGCAGTATTTT. This gives the protein CASSVGSREVGTQYF.

This chain links TRBV7-8 with TRBJ1-4; D is uncertain. The CDR3 loop spans 14 amino acids. The germline V gene has CDR1 SGHVS and CDR2 FQNEAQ. Trimming left V 9 bases short and J 3 bases short, with 14 bases between. CDR3 nucleotide sequence: TGTGCCAGTAGGTCCGAAGGGCCTAATGAAAAACTGTTTTTT. This codes for CASRSEGPNEKLFF.

The chain joins TRBV2 to TRBJ1-1; D is undetermined. CDR1 is SNHLY and CDR2 is FYNNEI in the germline V gene. The CDR3 length is 14 residues. Trimming shortened V by 2 bases and J by 8 bases, and 15 bases separated the two germline ends. CDR3 bases: TGTGCCAGCAGTGAACATGGCGCTTGGGTGGAAGCTTTCTTT. Protein: CASSEHGAWVEAFF.

This chain joins TRBV7-9 and TRBJ1-2; TRBD1 matches 8 bases. CDR3 length: 15 residues. Germline lookup yields CDR1 SEHNR and CDR2 FQNEAQ (reference sequence). V shed 2 bases, J shed 8 bases, and the junction held 10 bases outside the gene matches. CDR3 DNA sequence: TGTGCCAGCAGCTTATCGGGCAGGGGGCTACAGGGCTACACCTTC. Its translation is CASSLSGRGLQGYTF.

There are a few counts of this clonotype. The chain recombines TRBV30 with TRBJ2-2; D is unresolved. V was cut by 0 bases and J by 3 bases, with 2 bases left in between. This CDR3 has 12 amino acids. CDR1 GTSNPN and CDR2 SVGIG come from the germline V gene (reference sequence). The CDR3 region is CAWSVYTGELFF. The CDR3 nucleotides are TGTGCCTGGAGTGTTTACACCGGGGAGCTGTTTTTT.

The V call is TRBV5-1, the J call TRBJ2-2; D not certain. Trimming pared 4 bases from V and 4 bases from J, leaving 8 bases between. In germline, CDR1 is SGHRS, CDR2 YFSETQ. The length of the CDR3 is 13 residues. CDR3 sequence: CASSPPATGELFF. CDR3 nucleotide sequence: TGCGCCAGCAGCCCCCCGGCCACCGGGGAGCTGTTTTTT.

This chain connects TRBV2 to TRBJ1-6; 9 bases line up with TRBD1. The CDR3 is 16 amino acids. From germline, CDR1 is SNHLY and CDR2 FYNNEI. V dropped 6 bases and J dropped 9; count of bases not matched to a gene: 12. The CDR3 region is CASRSPGQGRSSPLHF. The CDR3 nucleotides read TGTGCCAGCAGATCCCCGGGACAGGGTCGCAGTTCACCCCTCCACTTT.

The chain has TRBV6-5 and TRBJ1-2; D may be TRBD1 (5 bases). CDR3 size: 13 residues. Germline V gene sequence: CDR1 MNHEY, CDR2 SVGAGI. Trimming shortened V by 9 bases and J by 4 bases, and 15 bases separated the two germline ends. The CDR3 reads CASGDFSGYGYTF. In DNA, the CDR3 is TGTGCCAGTGGGGACTTTTCGGGCTATGGCTACACCTTC.

The chain is built from TRBV10-3 and TRBJ1-5, with TRBD1 identical over 7 bases. The V gene's germline CDR1 is ENHRY and CDR2 SYGVKD. This CDR3 is 15 amino acids long. The J segment lost 7 bases and the V segment lost 6 bases, leaving 12 bases of the junction unmatched. The CDR3: CAISALGDRLQPQHF. In DNA, the CDR3 is TGTGCCATCAGCGCCCTAGGGGACAGATTGCAGCCCCAGCATTTT.

J is TRBJ1-2 and V is TRBV25-1, with 10 bases aligning to TRBD1. The germline V gene encodes CDR1 MGHDK and CDR2 SYGVNS. V dropped 3 bases and J dropped 4; count of bases not matched to a gene: 8. The length of the CDR3 is 16 residues. The CDR3 region has the DNA TGTGCCAGCAGTGATCCCGGACAGGGGGGGGCCTATGGCTACACCTTC. Translation gives CASSDPGQGGAYGYTF.

This sequence joins TRBV5-1 and TRBJ1-6, with D maybe TRBD1 (6 bases). V lost 5 bases to trimming and J lost 0 bases, with 18 bases between them. The CDR3 is made up of 18 amino acids. In germline, CDR1 is SGHRS, CDR2 YFSETQ. The CDR3 nucleotides read TGCGCCAGCAGTCTGGCCGGTACCAGGGGCTCCTATAATTCACCCCTCCACTTT. This gives the protein CASSLAGTRGSYNSPLHF.

The gene calls are TRBV20-1 and TRBJ1-1; 7 positions match TRBD1. Germline V gene data show CDR1 as DFQATT and CDR2 as SNEGSKA (reference sequence). V lost 3 bases and J lost 1; bases outside the gene matches: 5. CDR3 length: 14 residues. In DNA, the CDR3 is TGCAGTGCTAGTTGGGACAGAAGGAACACTGAAGCTTTCTTT. It is translated as CSASWDRRNTEAFF.

In its sample, this clonotype was seen many times. V and J are TRBV20-1 and TRBJ1-1, with TRBD1 as a possible D gene (5 bases). CDR3 length: 14 residues. CDR1 is DFQATT and CDR2 is SNEGSKA in the germline V gene (reference sequence). Trimming stripped 4 bases from V and 5 bases from J, with 17 bases between. The CDR3 DNA sequence: TGCAGTGCTACGGCCGGAGGGGCTGTGACTGAAGCTTTCTTT. This codes for CSATAGGAVTEAFF.

This clonotype was detected only a few times. J is TRBJ1-5 and V is TRBV28; D unresolved. V dropped 4 bases and J dropped 0 bases, with 10 bases sitting between them. The length of the CDR3 is 15 residues. Germline V gives CDR1 MDHEN, CDR2 SYDVKM. CDR3 sequence reads: CASSWGRYSNQPQHF. CDR3 nucleotide sequence: TGTGCCAGCAGTTGGGGAAGATATAGCAATCAGCCCCAGCATTTT.

This rearrangement joins TRBV7-2 to TRBJ1-2; no definite D call. The CDR3 runs 13 residues. CDR1 is SGHTA, CDR2 FQGNSA, per germline. Trimming took off 1 base at V and 8 bases at J, with 11 bases between the two ends. CDR3 region: CASSLGGVRGYTF. CDR3 DNA: TGTGCCAGCAGCTTAGGGGGTGTTCGGGGCTACACCTTC.

The chain carries TRBV10-3 and TRBJ1-2; no definite D call. With 1 base removed from V and 5 bases from J, the gap between germline ends came to 8 bases. Looked up from germline, CDR1 is ENHRY and CDR2 is SYGVKD. The CDR3 is 13 amino acids. This chain's CDR3 is CAISELAAYGYTF. For the CDR3, the DNA is TGTGCCATCAGTGAGTTGGCAGCTTATGGCTACACCTTC.

This clonotype appeared many times. The junction departs from germline at one end; a sequencing error may be responsible. The chain is built from TRBV7-9 and TRBJ2-3, with 9 bases aligning to TRBD1. CDR1 and CDR2 (germline): SEHNR, FQNEAQ (reference sequence). The CDR3 is 11 amino acids. Here the CDR3 DNA reads TGTGCCAGCAGCTTAGGTGGGACAGGGAGTTTT. The encoded protein is CASSLGGTGSF.